This T cell receptor beta chain was captured by sequencing in a study of blood T cell dynamics during melanoma immunotherapy. Study-wide context: Metastatic melanoma patients received first-line pembrolizumab or nivolumab plus ipilimumab.

Regarding time point: week 3, after first cycle of checkpoint inhibitor. This clone has just a few counts. CDR3 size: 12 residues. V was trimmed by 4 bases and J by 8 bases, leaving 12 bases between them. CDR1 is PRHDT, CDR2 FYEKMQ, per germline (reference sequence). Profiled with immunoSEQ multiplex PCR; TCRdb holds only in-frame clones, not every one. The table shows 15,000 to 20,000 clones, with 94% occurring only once. The chain recombines TRBV13 with TRBJ2-7; D unclear. The starting material was effector memory CD8+ T cells from blood, obtained from a patient treated with checkpoint blockade. This TCR was sampled from a human donor with melanoma. CDR3 sequence (DNA): TGTGCCAGCAGCTCCTCAAGGGCGAAGCAGTACTTC. This sequence encodes CASSSSRAKQYF.